This record concerns one TCR beta chain sequence. Its cognate antigen has yet to be identified. No base quality information exists; no much larger clone differs at one position. This entry comes from a study of cytomegalovirus exposure and HLA in healthy donors (dated 2017 in TCRdb). With respect to the entire study: According to a later analysis, one platform produced both the roughly 110 validation repertoires and the 670 or so repertoires of the first cohort. High-throughput TCR immunosequencing, statistical association of individual TCRs with disease status, and machine learning were combined to predict cytomegalovirus infection status. A separate validation cohort of roughly 120 different subjects was used in addition to the roughly 670-subject first cohort. The study was designed to test whether signatures of past pathogen exposure could be identified by cataloging public T cell receptors. The full study reports these points: In the study, about 150 TCR beta chains were listed as associated with cytomegalovirus. The classifier was reported to diagnose cytomegalovirus status with high specificity and sensitivity in both the original and validation cohorts. According to the authors, the approach could potentially be generalized to other disease states and immunological phenotypes. A later analysis had no HLA typing for the validation cohort, so co-occurrence there was scored across all 130 or so repertoires. Most TCR sequences were observed very rarely across donors, whereas some public TCRs were present in many individuals. Three of the identified cytomegalovirus-associated TCR beta chains were confirmed in vitro to be specific for cytomegalovirus antigens. In a later analysis, TCRs clustered in the first cohort were found to also tend to co-occur in the 130 or so validation repertoires, with 94% of cluster scores above 0.

The CDR3 numbers 14 residues from cysteine through phenylalanine. Only CDR3 DNA is held: 42 bases, read in frame from base 1. As encoded in the germline V gene, CDR1 is SQVTM while CDR2 is ANQGSEA. V trim: 6 bases; J trim: 0 bases; unmatched bases: 7. The donors belonged to the validation cohort of about 120 subjects, which was separate from the approximately 700-subject first cohort. Library prep was done by the immunoSEQ multiplex PCR assay. Per the source publication's procedure: A statistical classification framework was built to diagnose cytomegalovirus status from the catalog of TCR beta chain sequences. What TCRdb holds here is the immuneACCESS table cut down to in-frame rearrangements. Part of the clones is not present; checked against another copy, under half of the missing clones reflect an unresolved V gene, and the others are unexplained. V and J calls and clone size follow that table, whereas D and trimming were derived from the DNA. The sample data list around 150,000 clones, and approximately 96% of these were observed just once. Around 0.9% of the sample goes to the ten largest clones.

The sequence is built from TRBV29-1 and TRBJ2-7; 8 middle bases align to TRBD1. The sequencing input was PBMCs. The receptor's source is a young woman in good health and CMV-seronegative. The base sequence is TGCAGCGTCTATCGGACAGGGAGCTCCTACGAGCAGTACTTC. Its translation reads: CSVYRTGSSYEQYF.